Only a few counts were recorded for the clone carrying this TCR beta chain. Germline V CDR1 and CDR2: SEHNR, FQNEAQ (reference sequence). This CDR3 contains 15 residues. The V end lost 2 bases, the J end lost 7 bases, and 15 bases lay between the germline ends. The data originate from a study of early T cells in non-severe SARS-CoV-2 infection. The overall study: Sequenced bulk RNA came from whole blood that was unsorted, and chains were unpaired.

TCRdb independently ran MiXCR on the 5' RACE reads; one entry per CDR3 protein. The sample lists 80,000 or so distinct CDR3 sequences; around an eighth were seen once. The V gene is TRBV7-9, the J gene TRBJ2-1; possible D gene TRBD1, 6 bases. This receptor was taken from an adult who was a healthcare worker with PCR-confirmed SARS-CoV-2 infection or an uninfected control (not recorded which). Sample: whole blood. CDR3 sequence: CASSLQGSYVNEQFF. CDR3 nucleotides: TGTGCCAGCAGCTTACAGGGGAGTTATGTGAATGAGCAGTTCTTC.